This paragraph covers one T cell receptor (beta chain) sequence. The sample belongs to a study of control samples from healthy donors and cancer patients. Germline CDR1 and CDR2: MDHEN and SYDVKM. The CDR3 length is 13 residues. Trimming removed 7 bases from V and 0 bases from J; junction bases left unmatched: 3. TCRdb's copy holds only in-frame clones and misses some; the assay was immunoSEQ multiplex PCR. This table holds about 180,000 clones, around 89% found once. V gene TRBV28 combines with J gene TRBJ2-7, with 7 nucleotides matching TRBD2. The sample comprised blood. This clonotype originated in a woman aged 45-60 years in good health. DNA for the CDR3: TGTGCCAGCACGAGCGGGGCCTCCTACGAGCAGTACTTC. This encodes CASTSGASYEQYF.